The 10 T cell receptor beta chains in this list originate from one sample, sequenced in a study of T cells in Graves' hyperthyroidism and ophthalmopathy (dated by TCRdb to between 2017 and 2020). The library was made by multiplex PCR. Sequencing used an Illumina HiSeq 2000. The TCR beta CDR3 regions were amplified from the RNA transcripts. The first round of RT-PCR for the TCR CDR3 was performed with the HTBI primer set and the Qiagen OneStep RT-PCR kit. TCRdb cleaned the public reads at Q25 with fastp, built clones with MiXCR and kept in-frame beta chains. Each record represents a unique CDR3 protein, reported with the most common genes and DNA among its rows. Present in this sample are a few hundred thousand distinct CDR3 sequences, approximately 14% of which were seen just once. In total, the top ten clones hold around 7.3% of the sample. Sample: blood. Receptors originate from a woman aged 25 to 39 with Graves' hyperthyroidism.

The V and J genes are TRBV24-1 and TRBJ2-1; TRBD2 matches at 8 bases. With 1 base clipped from V and 9 bases from J, the junction kept 4 bases outside the gene matches. Germline V gene sequence: CDR1 KGHDR, CDR2 SFDVKD. This CDR3 has 14 amino acids. The chain's CDR3 is CATSDFWRGAEQFF. The CDR3 DNA follows: TGTGCCACCAGTGATTTTTGGCGGGGGGCTGAGCAGTTCTTC.

The rearrangement links TRBV19 to TRBJ2-3; D ambiguous. CDR1 and CDR2 (germline): LNHDA, SQIVND (reference sequence). CDR3 length: 21 residues. V gave up 4 bases and J gave up 3 bases, with 32 bases separating them. The CDR3 spells CASSTLELTQLPDSWTDTQYF. CDR3 coding DNA: TGTGCCAGTAGTACGCTGGAACTGACTCAACTTCCCGACTCGTGGACAGATACGCAGTATTTT.

J is TRBJ1-2 and V is TRBV28; D remains ambiguous. V lost 7 bases, J lost 4 bases, and 16 bases lay in between. The CDR3 has 14 residues. Germline V lookup: CDR1 MDHEN, CDR2 SYDVKM. The CDR3, as DNA: TGTGCCAGCACCGCCAACGGGGTACGCTATGGCTACACCTTC. It codes for CASTANGVRYGYTF.

This clonotype was observed at least ten times. V usage is TRBV2 and J usage is TRBJ1-3; perhaps TRBD1 as D (5 bases). CDR3 length: 14 amino acids. Germline-derived CDR1 and CDR2 are SNHLY and FYNNEI. The V and J ends lost 8 bases and 0 bases respectively, with 11 bases between them. This CDR3 reads CASDRQTSGNTIYF. The CDR3 DNA reads as TGTGCCAGCGATAGACAGACCTCTGGAAACACCATATATTTT.

Ten or more counts support this clonotype. This chain uses TRBV3-1 with TRBJ1-2; D possibly corresponds to TRBD1 (6 bases). Germline V gene lookup returns CDR1 LGHDT and CDR2 YNNKEL (reference sequence). V was pared by 0 bases and J by 7 bases, with 9 bases between. The CDR3 is 13 residues long. This chain's CDR3 is CASSQDGGPGYTF. CDR3 in DNA: TGTGCCAGCAGCCAAGACGGGGGGCCTGGCTACACCTTC.

This clonotype appeared many times. The V and J genes are TRBV28 and TRBJ2-7, with TRBD1 matching 10 bases. Germline CDR1 MDHEN, CDR2 SYDVKM. Trimming at V came to 8 bases and at J to 4 bases, leaving 8 bases not matched to a gene. The CDR3 extends over 14 amino acids. This CDR3 is CASGKLGQGYEQYF. DNA for the CDR3: TGTGCCAGCGGAAAACTGGGACAGGGGTACGAGCAGTACTTC.

The sample holds many counts of this clonotype. The chain is built from TRBV7-8 and TRBJ2-2; 9 bases are a match to TRBD1. The length of the CDR3 is 16 residues. Trimming took 0 bases from V and 6 from J; bases not matched to a gene: 5. The germline gives CDR1 SGHVS, CDR2 FQNEAQ. The CDR3: CASSLAWGQGAGELFF. The CDR3 nucleotides read TGTGCCAGCAGCTTAGCGTGGGGACAGGGAGCCGGGGAGCTGTTTTTT.

This clonotype was found a few times. The rearrangement uses TRBV6-1 and TRBJ2-7; no firm D call. Looked up from germline, CDR1 is MNHNS and CDR2 is SASEGT. There are 14 residues in the CDR3. Deletions cut 8 bases from V and 3 bases from J, with 17 bases between. CDR3 in amino acids: CASSETLVDYEQYF. CDR3 nucleotide sequence: TGTGCCAGCTCCGAGACTCTTGTTGACTACGAGCAGTACTTC.

CDR3 sequence (DNA): TGCAGTGCTAGGACTAGCGGTTGGGGGACGCAGTATTTT. Protein: CSARTSGWGTQYF. V is TRBV20-1 and J is TRBJ2-3, with 9 nucleotides matching TRBD2. This CDR3 has 13 amino acids. CDR1 is DFQATT and CDR2 is SNEGSKA in the germline V gene (reference sequence). V lost 3 bases and J lost 9; bases outside the gene matches: 7.

In the case of this clonotype: A clone one base away is much larger, so this may be a read error. This chain links TRBV7-2 with TRBJ2-1; 7 bases line up with TRBD1. After removal of 0 bases from V and 10 bases from J, the junction contained 9 bases not matched to a gene. CDR1 SGHTA and CDR2 FQGNSA come from the germline V gene. This CDR3 comprises 15 residues. In DNA, the CDR3 is TGTGCCAGCAGCTTAGCGGGACAGTTAATCTACGAGCAGTTCTTC. The encoded protein is CASSLAGQLIYEQFF.